A single sample gave rise to the 9 T cell receptor beta chains below, sequenced in a study of T-cell reconstitution after alpha-beta-depleted transplantation in children. A TCRbeta library incorporating unique molecular identifiers was prepared. MiXCR, run by TCRdb on the PCR reads, gives a single entry per CDR3 protein. Here the sample spans about 200,000 distinct CDR3 sequences, roughly 7% being singletons. The source material was PBMCs, sampled before TCRalphabeta/CD19-depleted stem cell transplant. These receptors were collected from a boy between 2 and 10 years old with acute lymphoblastic leukemia, due to receive a stem cell transplant.

This rearrangement joins TRBV20-1 to TRBJ2-1; 9 nucleotides align to TRBD2. CDR1 is DFQATT, CDR2 SNEGSKA, per germline (reference sequence). V was clipped by 3 bases and J by 4 bases; unmatched bases: 7. The CDR3 length is 15 residues. The CDR3 reads CSASPIAGAYNEQFF. The CDR3 bases are TGCAGTGCTAGCCCAATAGCGGGAGCATACAATGAGCAGTTCTTC.

This clonotype was counted only a few times. One end of the junction is discordant with germline, which a read error may explain. The chain has TRBV9 and TRBJ1-1, with 7 bases matching TRBD1. The germline V gene has CDR1 SGDLS and CDR2 YYNGEE. CDR3 length equals 12 residues. DNA of the CDR3: TGTGCCAGCAGCCGGGACAGCACTGAACCTTTCTTT. Translated, it gives CASSRDSTEPFF.

This clonotype has at least ten counts. This sequence joins TRBV29-1 and TRBJ2-2, with D possibly TRBD1 on 6 matching bases. The germline V and J ends were trimmed by 5 bases and 10 bases, with 11 bases remaining between them. The CDR3 covers 11 residues. Germline assignment: CDR1 SQVTM and CDR2 ANQGSEA. CDR3 sequence: CSVHEGEELFF. CDR3 DNA: TGCAGCGTTCACGAGGGGGAGGAGCTGTTTTTT.

The genes are TRBV12-3 or TRBV12-4 and TRBJ1-5; maybe TRBD1 (6 bases). Trimming removed 5 bases at V and 5 bases at J, with 19 bases between. This CDR3 has 16 residues. The CDR3 here is CASSMEDRAEYQPQHF. DNA for the CDR3: TGTGCCAGCAGTATGGAGGACAGAGCGGAGTATCAGCCCCAGCATTTT.

This clonotype was counted many times. The chain has TRBV29-1 and TRBJ2-5; D might be TRBD1 (5 bases). V was cut by 0 bases and J by 3 bases, with 11 bases left in between. CDR3 length equals 14 residues. Germline V gives CDR1 SQVTM, CDR2 ANQGSEA. CDR3 sequence reads: CSVEDQADKETQYF. Written as DNA, the CDR3 is TGCAGCGTTGAAGATCAGGCGGACAAAGAGACCCAGTACTTC.

In the case of this clonotype: The final CDR3 position lacks the conserved phenylalanine or tryptophan, pointing to a likely read error. The limits of the CDR3 on the DNA are not certain, so only TCRdb's listed CDR3 is given. The genes are TRBV5-5 and TRBJ2-7; the DNA was not used to check the table's D call, TRBD1. The germline V gene has CDR1 SGHKS and CDR2 YYEKEE (reference sequence). 13 amino acids form the CDR3, both terminal residues included. CDR3 region: CASSTGTDFLPET.

DNA of the CDR3: TGTGCCAGCAGCCCACCGGACAGGAACACCGGGGAGCTGTTTTTT. It specifies CASSPPDRNTGELFF. The chain couples TRBV7-9 to TRBJ2-2; D possibly corresponds to TRBD1 (6 bases). V was cut by 5 bases and J by 1 base, with 11 bases left in between. This CDR3 spans 15 amino acids. From germline, CDR1 is SEHNR and CDR2 FQNEAQ (reference sequence).

This clonotype was recorded a few times. The chain recombines TRBV28 with TRBJ2-5; 7 bases are a match to TRBD2. The CDR3 is made up of 15 amino acids. With 6 bases clipped from V and 5 bases from J, the junction kept 12 bases outside the gene matches. The V gene's germline CDR1 is MDHEN and CDR2 SYDVKM. The CDR3 DNA reads as TGTGCCAGCAGCCCGGGGAGGGTCATTAGTGAGACCCAGTACTTC. Amino acids: CASSPGRVISETQYF.

This clonotype was counted at least ten times. The chain employs TRBV3-1 and TRBJ1-5; unclear D gene. CDR1 and CDR2 (germline): LGHDT, YNNKEL (reference sequence). The ends were cut back, 1 base at V and 7 bases at J, with 14 bases in the middle. The CDR3 runs 15 residues. CDR3 sequence: CASSQAPGDGQPQHF. For the CDR3, the DNA is TGTGCCAGCAGCCAAGCCCCGGGTGACGGGCAGCCCCAGCATTTT.